The 15 T cell receptor beta chains presented below share a single source sample, sequenced in a study of a mutant IDH1 vaccine in newly diagnosed glioma. Clones were sequenced by immunoSEQ multiplex PCR, and TCRdb holds only the in-frame ones, with some missing. The table records fewer than 70,000 clones, roughly 80% of them present only once. Stated time point: week 47, end of study. It was 300 ug of mutant IDH1 20-mer peptide that made up each vaccine dose, given with topical imiquimod. For these TCRs, the target antigens are not known. Sequenced here: PBMCs, sampled from a glioma patient whose treatment included an IDH1 peptide vaccine. Source of these receptors: a man aged 25-45 years with glioma.

The chain combines TRBV2 with TRBJ1-5; D call uncertain. The CDR3 sequence is 17 residues long. V was trimmed by 5 bases and J by 0 bases, leaving 17 bases between them. The germline V gene has CDR1 SNHLY and CDR2 FYNNEI. DNA of the CDR3: TGTGCCAGCAGTAAAGGACCGGCCGGATCTAGCAATCAGCCCCAGCATTTT. This sequence encodes CASSKGPAGSSNQPQHF. Complete variable domain (other parts from reference TRBV2 and TRBJ1-5): EPEVTQTPSHQVTQMGQEVILRCVPISNHLYFYWYRQILGQKVEFLVSFYNNEISEKSEIFDDQFSVERPDGSNFTLKIRSTKLEDSAMYFCASSKGPAGSSNQPQHFGDGTRLSIL.

The rearrangement uses TRBV29-1 and TRBJ1-1; the match to TRBD1 covers 9 bases. Trimming removed 1 base from V and 10 bases from J; junction bases left unmatched: 13. The CDR3 has 15 amino acids. CDR1 is SQVTM and CDR2 is ANQGSEA in the germline V gene. The CDR3 coding sequence is TGCAGCGTTGAAGTGCCCCCTACAGGGGGCCGGGGAGCTTTCTTT. Translation: CSVEVPPTGGRGAFF.

This clone was observed a few times. V usage is TRBV7-9 and J usage is TRBJ1-1; D remains ambiguous. Trimming stripped 2 bases from V and 5 bases from J, with 9 bases between. CDR1 is SEHNR and CDR2 is FQNEAQ in the germline V gene (reference sequence). The CDR3 runs to 13 residues. In nucleotides, the CDR3 is TGTGCCAGCAGCTTACGGGGTGGGACTGAAGCTTTCTTT. Protein: CASSLRGGTEAFF. The whole variable domain, filled in from reference TRBV7-9 and TRBJ1-1, reads DTGVSQNPRHKITKRGQNVTFRCDPISEHNRLYWYRQTLGQGPEFLTYFQNEAQLEKSRLLSDRFSAERPKGSFSTLEIQRTEQGDSAMYLCASSLRGGTEAFFGQGTRLTVV.

This clone has only one observation. The chain carries TRBV18 and TRBJ2-7; 8 bases are a match to TRBD1. The V segment lost 6 bases and the J segment 3 bases; nucleotides outside the gene matches: 13. Germline values: CDR1 KGHSH, CDR2 LQKENI. The length of the CDR3 is 16 residues. The CDR3 here is CASSPATGTGYYEQYF. The CDR3 nucleotides are TGTGCCAGCTCGCCCGCGACCGGGACAGGCTACTACGAGCAGTACTTC.

The chain carries TRBV6-1 and TRBJ1-2, with D possibly being TRBD1 (6 bases). Germline values: CDR1 MNHNS, CDR2 SASEGT. The germline V and J ends were trimmed by 0 bases and 4 bases, with 9 bases remaining between them. The CDR3 covers 14 residues. CDR3 loop: CASSEAEGGYGYTF. Written as DNA, the CDR3 is TGTGCCAGCAGTGAAGCCGAAGGGGGCTATGGCTACACCTTC.

This chain links TRBV5-1 with TRBJ2-1; 12 nucleotides align to TRBD1. The V gene's germline CDR1 is SGHRS and CDR2 YFSETQ. V gave up 0 bases and J gave up 8 bases; unmatched junction bases: 9. The CDR3 is 17 residues long. CDR3 sequence reads: CASSLGVTGTGGYEQFF. CDR3 coding DNA: TGCGCCAGCAGCTTGGGGGTCACCGGGACAGGGGGCTATGAGCAGTTCTTC.

The V gene is TRBV6-5, the J gene TRBJ1-6; D call uncertain. This CDR3 has 13 residues. Germline V gives CDR1 MNHEY, CDR2 SVGAGI. Trimming took off 2 bases at V and 8 bases at J, with 7 bases between the two ends. CDR3 coding DNA: TGTGCCAGCAGTTACAACTCCGATTCACCCCTCCACTTT. Amino acids: CASSYNSDSPLHF.

In its sample, this clone was seen once. The chain recombines TRBV25-1 with TRBJ1-1, with TRBD1 matching over 7 bases. The CDR3 has 13 residues. With 6 bases clipped from V and 9 bases from J, the junction kept 10 bases outside the gene matches. Germline assignment: CDR1 MGHDK and CDR2 SYGVNS. CDR3: CASREGAQVQAFF. The CDR3 DNA follows: TGTGCCAGCAGAGAGGGGGCGCAAGTCCAAGCTTTCTTT.

The chain couples TRBV10-3 to TRBJ2-7, with D perhaps TRBD2 (5 bases). The CDR3 is 14 residues long. V gave up 5 bases and J gave up 1 base, with 12 bases separating them. Germline V gene sequence: CDR1 ENHRY, CDR2 SYGVKD. DNA for the CDR3: TGTGCCATCAGTTCCGGACTGGGTTCCTACGAGCAGTACTTC. This encodes CAISSGLGSYEQYF.

The J gene is TRBJ1-2, the V gene TRBV11-2, with no clear D. CDR1 is SGHAT, CDR2 FQNNGV, per germline. This CDR3 has 13 amino acids. The V gene lost 6 bases and the J gene lost 8 bases, with 16 bases spanning the gap. DNA for the CDR3: TGTGCCAGCAGTTCGGCCGATCTGGGAGGCTACACCTTC. Translation: CASSSADLGGYTF.

This rearrangement joins TRBV18 to TRBJ1-2; D may be TRBD1 (5 bases). Trimming took off 4 bases at V and 6 bases at J, with 9 bases between the two ends. The CDR3 sequence is 12 residues long. Per the germline V gene, CDR1 is KGHSH and CDR2 is LQKENI. The CDR3 region is CASSLTGDGYTF. The CDR3 DNA sequence: TGTGCCAGCTCACTTACGGGGGATGGCTACACCTTC.

The rearrangement links TRBV14 to TRBJ1-2, with D possibly TRBD1 on 6 matching bases. V gave up 3 bases and J gave up 4 bases, with 12 bases separating them. Germline V CDR1 and CDR2: SGHDN, FVKESK. The CDR3 consists of 14 residues. For the CDR3, the DNA is TGTGCCAGCAGCCATAACAGGGTACCCTATGGCTACACCTTC. It codes for CASSHNRVPYGYTF.

The table lists this clone with a few counts. This chain uses TRBV11-2 with TRBJ1-1; D gene ambiguous. Germline V CDR1 and CDR2: SGHAT, FQNNGV. V dropped 1 base and J dropped 1 base, with 16 bases sitting between them. This CDR3 is 17 amino acids long. CDR3 DNA sequence: TGTGCCAGCAGCTTAGTAGAGTACGGGAGGAGGAACACTGAAGCTTTCTTT. This gives the protein CASSLVEYGRRNTEAFF.

The V and J genes are TRBV23-1 and TRBJ2-1, with 7 bases that match TRBD2. TRBV23-1 is identified as an open reading frame with a role that is uncertain. J gave up 4 bases and V 3 bases, and 15 bases lay outside the gene matches. This CDR3 spans 18 amino acids. The chain's CDR3 is CASSHSFSGPQAYNEQFF. The CDR3 DNA reads as TGCGCCAGCAGTCACTCGTTTAGCGGGCCTCAAGCATACAATGAGCAGTTCTTC.

This chain links TRBV2 with TRBJ2-5, with TRBD1 identical over 8 bases. CDR3 length equals 13 residues. Germline CDR1 is SNHLY and CDR2 is FYNNEI. V dropped 7 bases and J dropped 5; count of bases not matched to a gene: 6. CDR3 sequence (DNA): TGTGCCAGCAACCAGGGGGCGCGTGAGACCCAGTACTTC. This encodes CASNQGARETQYF.